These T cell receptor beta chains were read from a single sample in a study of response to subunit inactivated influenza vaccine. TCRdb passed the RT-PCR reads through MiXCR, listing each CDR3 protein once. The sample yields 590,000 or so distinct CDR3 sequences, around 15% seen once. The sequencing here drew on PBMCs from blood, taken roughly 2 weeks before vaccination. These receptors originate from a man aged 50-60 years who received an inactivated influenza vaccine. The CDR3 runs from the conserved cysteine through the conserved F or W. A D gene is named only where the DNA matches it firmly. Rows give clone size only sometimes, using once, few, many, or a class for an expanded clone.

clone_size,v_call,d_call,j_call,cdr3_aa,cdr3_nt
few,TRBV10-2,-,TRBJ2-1,CASSGLAVGYNEQFF,TGCGCCAGCAGTGGGTTAGCGGTGGGCTACAATGAGCAGTTCTTC
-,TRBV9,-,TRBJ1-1,CASSVAGLSEAFF,TGTGCCAGCAGCGTGGCCGGTTTATCTGAAGCTTTCTTT
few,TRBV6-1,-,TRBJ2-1,CASTRDSDFVQFF,TGTGCCAGCACGCGGGACTCCGATTTCGTGCAGTTCTTC
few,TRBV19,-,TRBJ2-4,CASSIYGGSTKNIQYF,TGTGCCAGTAGTATATATGGCGGATCAACCAAAAACATTCAGTACTTC
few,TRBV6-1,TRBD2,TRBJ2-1,CASSHTLMLAGGYEQFF,TGTGCCAGCAGTCATACCTTAATGCTAGCGGGAGGTTATGAGCAGTTCTTC
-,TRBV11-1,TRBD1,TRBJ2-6,CASSFATGTGANVLTF,TGTGCCAGCAGCTTTGCGACAGGGACTGGGGCCAACGTCCTGACTTTC
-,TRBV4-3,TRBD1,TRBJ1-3,CASSQDRTGVISGNTIYF,TGCGCCAGCAGCCAAGATCGAACAGGGGTTATCTCTGGAAACACCATATATTTT
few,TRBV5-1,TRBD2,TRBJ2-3,CASSLAHGAGVTDTQYF,TGCGCCAGCAGCTTGGCCCATGGAGCGGGGGTCACAGATACGCAGTATTTT
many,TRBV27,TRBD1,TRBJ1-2,CASRPGQGFDYGYTF,TGTGCCAGCAGGCCCGGACAGGGATTTGACTATGGCTACACCTTC
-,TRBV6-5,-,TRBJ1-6,CASSYSRGSGSPLHF,TGTGCCAGCAGTTACTCTAGGGGGTCTGGGTCACCCCTCCACTTT
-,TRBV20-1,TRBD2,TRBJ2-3,CSASTSGRDTQYF,TGCAGTGCTAGCACTAGCGGTAGAGATACGCAGTATTTT
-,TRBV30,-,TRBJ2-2,CAWSPTPRGTGELFF,TGTGCCTGGAGCCCTACTCCCCGGGGCACCGGGGAGCTGTTTTTT
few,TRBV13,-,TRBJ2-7,CASSSGAGVYEQYF,TGTGCCAGCAGCTCGGGAGCCGGTGTGTACGAGCAGTACTTC
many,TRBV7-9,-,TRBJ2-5,CASSLRGEETQYF,TGTGCCAGCAGCTTACGCGGGGAAGAGACCCAGTACTTC
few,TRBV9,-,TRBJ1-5,CASSTRAGQPQHF,TGTGCCAGCAGCACCCGGGCCGGTCAGCCCCAGCATTTT
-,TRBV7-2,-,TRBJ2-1,CASSLVTGRYNEQFF,TGTGCCAGCAGCTTAGTTACAGGGAGATACAATGAGCAGTTCTTC
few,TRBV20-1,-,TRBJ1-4,CSASRDVARAVSDEKLFF,TGCAGTGCTAGCAGGGACGTGGCCAGAGCCGTTAGCGATGAAAAACTGTTTTTT
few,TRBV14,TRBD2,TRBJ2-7,CASSQDTGTRGYEQYF,TGTGCCAGCAGCCAGGACACCGGGACTAGAGGATACGAGCAGTACTTC
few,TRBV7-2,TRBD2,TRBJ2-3,CASSPGGGRDTQYF,TGTGCCAGCAGCCCGGGGGGGGGGAGAGATACGCAGTATTTT
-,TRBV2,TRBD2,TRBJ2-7,CASTRGGRFEQYF,TGTGCCAGCACTCGCGGGGGGCGCTTCGAGCAGTACTTC
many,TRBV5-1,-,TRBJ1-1,CASSLIGMNTEAFF,TGCGCCAGCAGCTTGATAGGGATGAACACTGAAGCTTTCTTT
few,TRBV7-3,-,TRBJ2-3,CASSPGNRISTDTQYF,TGTGCCAGCAGCCCCGGGAACAGGATTAGCACAGATACGCAGTATTTT
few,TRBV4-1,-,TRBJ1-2,CASSQDDAPNYGYTF,TGCGCCAGCAGCCAGGACGACGCCCCTAACTATGGCTACACCTTC
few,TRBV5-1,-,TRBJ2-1,CASSPGPSANEQFF,TGCGCCAGCAGCCCCGGTCCGTCGGCGAATGAGCAGTTCTTC
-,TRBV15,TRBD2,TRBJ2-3,CATSRRGLAGGPSTDTQYF,TGTGCCACCAGCAGACGAGGACTAGCGGGGGGGCCAAGCACAGATACGCAGTATTTT
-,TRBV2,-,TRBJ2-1,CASSPRWLASNLDNEQFF,TGTGCCAGCAGCCCCAGGTGGCTAGCTTCAAATTTGGACAATGAGCAGTTCTTC
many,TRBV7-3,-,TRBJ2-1,CASSPTGNNEQFF,TGTGCCAGCAGCCCTACAGGGAACAATGAGCAGTTCTTC
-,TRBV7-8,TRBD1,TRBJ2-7,CASSLIRDRAYEQYF,TGTGCCAGCAGCCTCATCCGGGACAGGGCCTACGAGCAGTACTTC
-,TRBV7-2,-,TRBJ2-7,CASSVRQVSYEQYF,TGTGCCAGCAGCGTACGACAGGTCTCCTACGAGCAGTACTTC
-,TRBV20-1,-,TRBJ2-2,CSARVGGANTGELFF,TGCAGTGCTAGAGTGGGGGGCGCGAACACCGGGGAGCTGTTTTTT
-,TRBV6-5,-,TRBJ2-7,CASQLLEGDYEQYF,TGTGCCAGTCAGTTACTTGAGGGGGACTACGAGCAGTACTTC